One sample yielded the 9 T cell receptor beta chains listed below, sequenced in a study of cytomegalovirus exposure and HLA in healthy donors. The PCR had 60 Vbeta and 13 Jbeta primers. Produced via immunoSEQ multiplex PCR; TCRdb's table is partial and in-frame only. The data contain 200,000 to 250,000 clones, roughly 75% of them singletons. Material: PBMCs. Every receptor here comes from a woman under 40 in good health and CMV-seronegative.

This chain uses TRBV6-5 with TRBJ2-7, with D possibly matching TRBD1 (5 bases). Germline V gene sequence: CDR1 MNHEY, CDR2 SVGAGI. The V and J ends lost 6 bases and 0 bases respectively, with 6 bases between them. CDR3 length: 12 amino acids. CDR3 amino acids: CASRDISYEQYF. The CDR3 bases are TGTGCCAGCAGGGACATCTCCTACGAGCAGTACTTC.

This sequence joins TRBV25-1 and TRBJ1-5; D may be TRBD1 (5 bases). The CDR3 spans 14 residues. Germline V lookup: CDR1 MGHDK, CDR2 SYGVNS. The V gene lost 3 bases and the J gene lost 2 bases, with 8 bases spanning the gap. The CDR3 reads CASSEWGGNQPQHF. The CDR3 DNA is TGTGCCAGCAGTGAGTGGGGGGGCAATCAGCCCCAGCATTTT.

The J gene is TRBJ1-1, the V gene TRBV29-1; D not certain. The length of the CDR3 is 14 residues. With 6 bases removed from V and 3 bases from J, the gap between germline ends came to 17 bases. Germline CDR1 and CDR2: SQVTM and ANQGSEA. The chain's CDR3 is CSVEVGSLYTEAFF. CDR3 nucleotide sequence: TGCAGCGTAGAGGTCGGCAGCCTTTACACTGAAGCTTTCTTT. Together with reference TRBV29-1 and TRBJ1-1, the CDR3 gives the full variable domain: SAVISQKPSRDICQRGTSLTIQCQVDSQVTMMFWYRQQPGQSLTLIATANQGSEATYESGFVIDKFPISRPNLTFSTLTVSNMSPEDSSIYLCSVEVGSLYTEAFFGQGTRLTVV.

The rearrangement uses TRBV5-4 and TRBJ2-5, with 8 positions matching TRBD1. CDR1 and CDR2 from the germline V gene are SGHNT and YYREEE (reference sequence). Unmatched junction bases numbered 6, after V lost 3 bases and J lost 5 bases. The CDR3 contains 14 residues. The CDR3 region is CASSSDRVWETQYF. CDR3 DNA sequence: TGTGCCAGCAGCTCGGACAGGGTGTGGGAGACCCAGTACTTC.

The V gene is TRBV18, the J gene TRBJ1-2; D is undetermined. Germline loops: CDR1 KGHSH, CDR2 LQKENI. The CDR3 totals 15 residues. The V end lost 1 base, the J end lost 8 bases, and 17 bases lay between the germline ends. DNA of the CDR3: TGTGCCAGCTCACCACTGGACCTCCCGGCGGGCGGCTACACCTTC. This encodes CASSPLDLPAGGYTF.

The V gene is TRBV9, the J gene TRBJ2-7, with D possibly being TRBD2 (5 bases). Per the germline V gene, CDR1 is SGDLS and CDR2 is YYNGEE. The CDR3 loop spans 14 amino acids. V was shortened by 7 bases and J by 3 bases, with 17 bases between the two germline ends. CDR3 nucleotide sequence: TGTGCCAGCGCCGAGGGCCCCAGCGGCTACGAGCAGTACTTC. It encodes CASAEGPSGYEQYF.

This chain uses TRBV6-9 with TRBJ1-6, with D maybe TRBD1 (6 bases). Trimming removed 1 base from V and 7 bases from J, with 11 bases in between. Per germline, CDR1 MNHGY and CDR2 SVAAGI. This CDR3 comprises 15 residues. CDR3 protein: CASSYLQGWNSPLHF. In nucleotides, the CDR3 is TGTGCCAGCAGTTATTTGCAGGGGTGGAATTCACCCCTCCACTTT.

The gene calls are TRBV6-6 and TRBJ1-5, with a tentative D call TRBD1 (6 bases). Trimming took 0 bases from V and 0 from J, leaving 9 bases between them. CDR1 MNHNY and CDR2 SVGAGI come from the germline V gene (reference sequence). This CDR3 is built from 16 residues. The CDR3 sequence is CASSYSGHPSNQPQHF. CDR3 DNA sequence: TGTGCCAGCAGTTACTCGGGACACCCTAGCAATCAGCCCCAGCATTTT.

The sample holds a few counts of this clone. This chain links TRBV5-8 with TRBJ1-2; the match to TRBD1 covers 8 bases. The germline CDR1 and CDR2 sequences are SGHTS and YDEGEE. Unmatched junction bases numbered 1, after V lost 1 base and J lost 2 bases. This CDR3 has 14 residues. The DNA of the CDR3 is TGTGCCAGCAGCTTGCCAGGGGGCAACTATGGCTACACCTTC. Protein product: CASSLPGGNYGYTF.